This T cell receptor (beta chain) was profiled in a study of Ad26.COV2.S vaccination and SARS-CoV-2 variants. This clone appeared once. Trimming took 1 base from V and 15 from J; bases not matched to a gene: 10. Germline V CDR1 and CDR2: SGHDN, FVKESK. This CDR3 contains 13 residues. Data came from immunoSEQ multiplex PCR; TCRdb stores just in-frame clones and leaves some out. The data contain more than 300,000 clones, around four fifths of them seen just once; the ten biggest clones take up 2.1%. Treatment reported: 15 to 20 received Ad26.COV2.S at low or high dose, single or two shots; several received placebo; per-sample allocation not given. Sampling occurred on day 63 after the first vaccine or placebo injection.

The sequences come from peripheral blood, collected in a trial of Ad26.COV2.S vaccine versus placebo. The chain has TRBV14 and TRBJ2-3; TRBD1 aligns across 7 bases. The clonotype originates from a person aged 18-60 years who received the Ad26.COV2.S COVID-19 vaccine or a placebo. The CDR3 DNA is TGTGCCAGCAGCCAAGTAAGGAGACAGGGAACCTATTTT. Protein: CASSQVRRQGTYF. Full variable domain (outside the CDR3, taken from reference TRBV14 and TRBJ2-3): EAGVTQFPSHSVIEKGQTVTLRCDPISGHDNLYWYRRVMGKEIKFLLHFVKESKQDESGMPNNRFLAERTGGTYSTLKVQPAELEDSGVYFCASSQVRRQGTYFGPGTRLTVL.